The rows below give T cell receptor beta chains drawn from one sample of a study of blood T cell repertoires in COVID-19. The repertoire was sequenced with immunoSEQ multiplex PCR; TCRdb's copy has only in-frame clones and lacks some. Of 150,000 or so clones listed, around 80% are singletons. Sequencing was done on a sample of PBMCs or T cells enriched from blood (not recorded which). The receptors stem from a man aged 65 to 79 who had been exposed to COVID-19. The CDR3 runs from the conserved cysteine through the conserved F or W.

CDR3	V	J
CASSQDRVTISYTF	TRBV4-3	TRBJ1-2
CASSMYRTDNQPQHF	TRBV19	TRBJ1-5
CASSLAGGDYGYTF	TRBV5-1	TRBJ1-2
CASGEGSGNQPQHF	TRBV18	TRBJ1-5
CASSQEDRNLGGYTF	TRBV3-1/TRBV3-2	TRBJ1-2
CASSEQGILAQPQHF	TRBV2	TRBJ1-5
CASSPMGQGGRRGTEAFF	TRBV19	TRBJ1-1
CASSLQGFYGYTF	TRBV7-9	TRBJ1-2
CASSPRDRSGMDF	TRBV18	TRBJ2-7
CASSLAAGSGGAAFF	TRBV5-5	TRBJ1-1
CASSEPGQGSEKLFF	TRBV25-1	TRBJ1-4
CASSPGGGETQYF	TRBV5-4	TRBJ2-5
CASSLAGGQETQYF	TRBV18	TRBJ2-5
CAWSQPGQGVVYGYTF	TRBV30	TRBJ1-2
CATRGSGTLTGELFF	TRBV5-1	TRBJ2-2
CASSSGGYNEQFF	TRBV28	TRBJ2-1
CASSGDSGYETQYF	TRBV2	TRBJ2-5
CASRPTGNSPLHF	TRBV19	TRBJ1-6
CASSLEVGGYTF	TRBV5-4	TRBJ1-2
CASSSTGGSYNEQFF	TRBV5-1	TRBJ2-1
CASSPTPGGETQYF	TRBV5-1	TRBJ2-5
CASSPTRVMNTEAFF	TRBV28	TRBJ1-1
CAISPGQAPYGYTF	TRBV10-3	TRBJ1-2
CASSLDVNSNTIYF	TRBV13	TRBJ1-3
CASRIGLANNEQFF	TRBV11-2	TRBJ2-1
CSVDLAGETQYF	TRBV29-1	TRBJ2-5
CASSLDPDRDGDEAFF	TRBV28	TRBJ1-1
CASSTGTGGMSYNSPLHF	TRBV19	TRBJ1-6
CASSLFDRGVYEQYF	TRBV5-4	TRBJ2-7
CASSLGRLAYGYTF	TRBV5-4	TRBJ1-2
CASSVDRLPNYGYTF	TRBV7-8	TRBJ1-2
CASSLVRGTYNEQFF	TRBV7-8	TRBJ2-1
CATSDRDRGLAGGFEQFF	TRBV15	TRBJ2-1
CASSLGQTGTEAFF	TRBV19	TRBJ1-1
CASSPGHQNTEAFF	TRBV3-1/TRBV3-2	TRBJ1-1
CASSFTTSNQPQHF	TRBV28	TRBJ1-5
CASSPLAGESDTQYF	TRBV18	TRBJ2-3
CASSPQYQGALKAFF	TRBV13	TRBJ1-1
CASSWTGVASYYGYTF	TRBV5-1	TRBJ1-2
CASSSRTKGDEKLFF	TRBV6-5	TRBJ1-4
CASSSRTSGPTDTQYF	TRBV5-1	TRBJ2-3
CASSLGQVAAPLHF	TRBV7-2	TRBJ1-6
CASSSSGGAGETQYF	TRBV5-1	TRBJ2-5
CASSIGQNTEAFF	TRBV18	TRBJ1-1
CASSLISLDQPQHF	TRBV7-2	TRBJ1-5
CASSRQGIENSPLHF	TRBV18	TRBJ1-6
CASSYTADRGINNQPQHF	TRBV6-2/TRBV6-3	TRBJ1-5
CASSTGFGELFF	TRBV19	TRBJ2-2
CASSQSDRANEQYF	TRBV4-1	TRBJ2-7
CASNQPGRGDTQYF	TRBV19	TRBJ2-3
CASSLARDMGQPQHF	TRBV5-5	TRBJ1-5